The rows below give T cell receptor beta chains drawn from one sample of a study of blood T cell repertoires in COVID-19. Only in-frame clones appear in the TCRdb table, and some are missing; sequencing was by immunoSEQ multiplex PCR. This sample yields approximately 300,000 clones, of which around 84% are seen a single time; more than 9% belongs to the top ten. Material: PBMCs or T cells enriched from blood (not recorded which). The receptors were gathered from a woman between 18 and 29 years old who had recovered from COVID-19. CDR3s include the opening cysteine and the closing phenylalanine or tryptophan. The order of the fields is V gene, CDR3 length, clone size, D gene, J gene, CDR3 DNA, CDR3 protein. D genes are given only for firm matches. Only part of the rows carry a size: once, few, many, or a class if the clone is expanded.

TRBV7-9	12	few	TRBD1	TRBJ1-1	TGTGCCAGCAGTTCAGGGGGGACTGAAGCTTTCTTT	CASSSGGTEAFF
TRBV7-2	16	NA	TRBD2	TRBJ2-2	TGTGCCAGCAGCTCCTATAGCGGGGCGAACACCGGGGAGCTGTTTTTT	CASSSYSGANTGELFF
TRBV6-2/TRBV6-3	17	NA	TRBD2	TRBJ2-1	TGTGCCAGCAGTTCCTCGCCCCTAGCGGGAGGGGCCAATGAGCAGTTCTTC	CASSSSPLAGGANEQFF
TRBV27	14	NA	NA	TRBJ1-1	TGTGCCAGCAGTTTTTATGGCATGAACACTGAAGCTTTCTTT	CASSFYGMNTEAFF
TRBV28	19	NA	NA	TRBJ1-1	TGTGCCAGCAGTGAAATTACGATGAGGGCGCGAATTAGGAACACTGAAGCTTTCTTT	CASSEITMRARIRNTEAFF
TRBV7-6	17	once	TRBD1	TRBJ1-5	TGTGCCAGCAGCTTAGAGACGCGGGGACAGGGTAATCAGCCCCAGCATTTT	CASSLETRGQGNQPQHF
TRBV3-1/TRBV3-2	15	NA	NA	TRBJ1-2	TGTGCCAGCAGCCAACTGTCAGGGGCTAAATCTGGCTACACCTTC	CASSQLSGAKSGYTF
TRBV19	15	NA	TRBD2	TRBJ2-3	TGTGCCAGTAGTGACCTAGCGGGTAGCACAGATACGCAGTATTTT	CASSDLAGSTDTQYF
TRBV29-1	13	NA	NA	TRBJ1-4	TGCAGCGTTGAACGCAGGGAGGGCGAAAAACTGTTTTTT	CSVERREGEKLFF
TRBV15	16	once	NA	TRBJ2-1	TGTGCCACCTCAAATACCGGGGGAGGCTCCTACAATGAGCAGTTCTTC	CATSNTGGGSYNEQFF
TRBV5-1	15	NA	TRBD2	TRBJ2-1	TGCGCCAGCAGCTTGGTTAGCGGGAGATACAATGAGCAGTTCTTC	CASSLVSGRYNEQFF
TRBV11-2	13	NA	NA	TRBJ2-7	TGTGCCAGCAGCTCGCGACAGTTCTACGAGCAGTACTTC	CASSSRQFYEQYF
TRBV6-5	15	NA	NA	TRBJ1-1	TGTGCCAGCGGAACGACGGGACTCCTGAACACTGAAGCTTTCTTT	CASGTTGLLNTEAFF
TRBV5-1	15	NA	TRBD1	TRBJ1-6	TGCGCCAGCAGCCCGCTTGGACAGGGAACTTCACCCCTCCACTTT	CASSPLGQGTSPLHF
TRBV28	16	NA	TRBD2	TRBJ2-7	TGTGCCAGCAGTTTAAGGTGGCTAGCGGGCTCCTACGAGCAGTACTTC	CASSLRWLAGSYEQYF
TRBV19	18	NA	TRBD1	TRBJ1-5	TGTGCCAGTAGTAGGGGGACAGGGGGCCTACATAGCAATCAGCCCCAGCATTTT	CASSRGTGGLHSNQPQHF
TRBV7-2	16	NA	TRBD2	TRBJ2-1	TGTGCCAGCAGCTCGAGACTAGCGGGGCGCCACAATGAGCAGTTCTTC	CASSSRLAGRHNEQFF
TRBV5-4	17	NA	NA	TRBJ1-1	TGTGCCAGCAGCTTGGATAGAGGTCCAGGGAGGCACGCTGAAGCTTTCTTT	CASSLDRGPGRHAEAFF
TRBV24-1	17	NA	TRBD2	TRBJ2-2	TGTGCCACCAGTGATCCCAAGCGGGGGGCGACCACCGGGGAGCTGTTTTTT	CATSDPKRGATTGELFF
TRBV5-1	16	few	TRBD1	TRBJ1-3	TGCGCCAGCAGCTTGGTGGGACAGGGGGCTGGAAACACCATATATTTT	CASSLVGQGAGNTIYF
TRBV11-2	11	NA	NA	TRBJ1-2	TGTGCCAGCAGCTTAGATAAACAACAGAACTTC	CASSLDKQQNF
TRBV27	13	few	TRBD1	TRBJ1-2	TGTGCCAGCAGTTTAAGACAGGGTTTTGGCTACACCTTC	CASSLRQGFGYTF
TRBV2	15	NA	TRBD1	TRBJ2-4	TGTGCCAGCAGCTGGCAGGGGGACCCCAAAAACATTCAGTACTTC	CASSWQGDPKNIQYF
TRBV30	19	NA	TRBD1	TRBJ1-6	TGTGCCTGGAGGCGCGAGGGAGACAGGGGATGGTTGGAGAATTCACCCCTCCACTTT	CAWRREGDRGWLENSPLHF
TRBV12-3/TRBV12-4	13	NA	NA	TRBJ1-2	TGTGCCAGCAGTTACGGACAGACACGTGGCTACACCTTC	CASSYGQTRGYTF
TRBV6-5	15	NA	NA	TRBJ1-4	TGTGCCAGCAGGACGGGGGCTAAGGGAGGGGAAAAACTGTTTTTT	CASRTGAKGGEKLFF
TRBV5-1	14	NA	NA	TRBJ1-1	TGCGCCAGCAGCTTCGCAGAAAAGAGGACTGAAGCTTTCTTT	CASSFAEKRTEAFF
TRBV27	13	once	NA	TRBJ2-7	TGTGCCAGCAGTTATAAGGGGACCTACGAGCAGTACTTC	CASSYKGTYEQYF